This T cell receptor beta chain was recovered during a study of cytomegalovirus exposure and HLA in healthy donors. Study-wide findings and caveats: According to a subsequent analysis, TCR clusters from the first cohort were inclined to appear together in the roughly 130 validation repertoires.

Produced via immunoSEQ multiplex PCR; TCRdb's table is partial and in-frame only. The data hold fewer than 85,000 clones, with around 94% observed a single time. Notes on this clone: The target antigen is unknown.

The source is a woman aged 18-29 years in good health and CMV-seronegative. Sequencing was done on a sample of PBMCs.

In DNA form, the CDR3 reads TGTGCCAGCACGAGGGAGAACAATCAGCCCCAGCATTTT. As protein: CASTRENNQPQHF. The chain recombines TRBV6-1 with TRBJ1-5; D is uncertain. Germline V CDR1 and CDR2: MNHNS, SASEGT. This CDR3 has 13 amino acids. The V gene lost 7 bases and the J gene lost 3 bases, with 10 bases spanning the gap.